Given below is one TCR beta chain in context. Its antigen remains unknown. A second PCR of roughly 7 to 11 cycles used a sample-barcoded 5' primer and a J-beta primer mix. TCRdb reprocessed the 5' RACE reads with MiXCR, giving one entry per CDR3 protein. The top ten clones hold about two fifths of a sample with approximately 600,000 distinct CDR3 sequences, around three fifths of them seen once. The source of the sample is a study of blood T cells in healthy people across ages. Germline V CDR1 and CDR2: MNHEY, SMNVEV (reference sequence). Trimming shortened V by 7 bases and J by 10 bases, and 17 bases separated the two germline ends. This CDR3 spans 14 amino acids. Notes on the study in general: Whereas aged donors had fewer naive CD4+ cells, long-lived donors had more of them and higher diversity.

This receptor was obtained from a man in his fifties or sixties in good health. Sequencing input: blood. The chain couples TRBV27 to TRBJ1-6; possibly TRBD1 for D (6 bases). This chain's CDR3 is CASKQGADVSPLHF. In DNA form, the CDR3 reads TGTGCCAGCAAACAGGGTGCGGACGTATCACCCCTCCACTTT.